The 24 T cell receptor beta chains below all came from one sample that was sequenced in a study of human T cells and chemical hapten exposure. Each CDR3 protein is one row after TCRdb ran MiXCR on the RACE reads. The sample has approximately 59,000 distinct CDR3 sequences, roughly 6.1% seen once. Time point defined: healthy volunteer bleed at 6 weeks. Total RNA was isolated from whole blood that had not been fractionated. What was sequenced was whole blood. All receptors derive from a female donor in good health. Some clones in this sample may be carry-over from other donors' samples.

The V gene is TRBV6-2 or TRBV6-3, the J gene TRBJ1-5; 8 nucleotides align to TRBD1. CDR1 and CDR2 from the germline V gene are MNHEY and SVGEGT. This CDR3 has 16 amino acids. V gave up 6 bases and J gave up 0 bases; unmatched junction bases: 7. CDR3 nucleotides: TGTGCCAGCAGAATCGCCGGGACAGGTAGCAATCAGCCCCAGCATTTT. Translation gives CASRIAGTGSNQPQHF.

This chain connects TRBV20-1 to TRBJ1-5; 7 positions agree with TRBD1. The CDR3 sequence is 15 residues long. Trimming at V came to 0 bases and at J to 3 bases, leaving 5 bases not matched to a gene. Germline-derived CDR1 and CDR2 are DFQATT and SNEGSKA (reference sequence). Here the CDR3 reads CSARDRQGYNQPQHF. The CDR3, as DNA: TGCAGTGCTAGAGATAGACAGGGTTACAATCAGCCCCAGCATTTT.

Many counts were recorded for this clonotype. The chain joins TRBV29-1 to TRBJ1-5; possible D gene TRBD1, 5 bases. This CDR3 is 13 amino acids long. V was cut by 4 bases and J by 5 bases, with 12 bases left in between. The germline gives CDR1 SQVTM, CDR2 ANQGSEA. This CDR3 reads CSVALGVDQPQHF. In DNA form, the CDR3 reads TGCAGCGTTGCTTTGGGGGTCGATCAGCCCCAGCATTTT.

Concerning this clonotype itself: A much larger clone sits a single nucleotide away, making a read error possible. This chain uses TRBV28 with TRBJ2-7; D is possibly TRBD1 (6 bases). Trimming cost V 6 bases and J 3 bases, with 18 bases left between them. This CDR3 is built from 15 residues. Germline-derived CDR1 and CDR2 are MDHEN and SYDVKM. In nucleotides, the CDR3 is TGTGCCAGCAGGCCCCAGGGGCCCGGTCGCTACGAGCAGTACTTC. The encoded protein is CASRPQGPGRYEQYF.

This clonotype was observed many times. This chain connects TRBV2 to TRBJ2-5; D call uncertain. V was cut by 8 bases and J by 4 bases, with 11 bases left in between. CDR1 and CDR2 from the germline V gene are SNHLY and FYNNEI. CDR3 size: 12 residues. The DNA for the CDR3 is TGTGCCAGCCAAGACCCAGGAGAGACCCAGTACTTC. This translates into CASQDPGETQYF. Full variable domain (missing parts from reference TRBV2 and TRBJ2-5): EPEVTQTPSHQVTQMGQEVILRCVPISNHLYFYWYRQILGQKVEFLVSFYNNEISEKSEIFDDQFSVERPDGSNFTLKIRSTKLEDSAMYFCASQDPGETQYFGPGTRLLVL.

This clonotype was counted between two and nine times. V and J are TRBV14 and TRBJ1-1, with 7 bases that match TRBD1. This CDR3 spans 14 amino acids. Germline-derived CDR1 and CDR2 are SGHDN and FVKESK. The J segment lost 11 bases and the V segment lost 4 bases, leaving 13 bases of the junction unmatched. The CDR3 here is CASSPLPSGGIAFF. CDR3 DNA: TGTGCCAGCAGCCCCTTGCCGTCAGGGGGTATTGCTTTCTTT. Full variable domain (outside the CDR3, taken from reference TRBV14 and TRBJ1-1): EAGVTQFPSHSVIEKGQTVTLRCDPISGHDNLYWYRRVMGKEIKFLLHFVKESKQDESGMPNNRFLAERTGGTYSTLKVQPAELEDSGVYFCASSPLPSGGIAFFGQGTRLTVV.

The chain links TRBV5-5 to TRBJ1-1; D remains unclear. Germline V lookup: CDR1 SGHKS, CDR2 YYEKEE (reference sequence). This CDR3 has 15 residues. Trimming took 0 bases from V and 3 from J, leaving 12 bases between them. The chain's CDR3 is CASSLDGSSYTEAFF. The CDR3 bases are TGTGCCAGCAGCTTGGACGGCTCATCATACACTGAAGCTTTCTTT. Full variable domain (rest looked up from reference TRBV5-5 and TRBJ1-1): DAGVTQSPTHLIKTRGQQVTLRCSPISGHKSVSWYQQVLGQGPQFIFQYYEKEERGRGNFPDRFSARQFPNYSSELNVNALLLGDSALYLCASSLDGSSYTEAFFGQGTRLTVV.

This clonotype has more than one count but fewer than ten. The chain uses TRBV6-2 or TRBV6-3 and TRBJ2-2, with 11 bases fitting TRBD2. Trimming removed 2 bases from V and 1 base from J; junction bases left unmatched: 15. The CDR3 loop spans 21 amino acids. In germline, CDR1 is MNHEY, CDR2 SVGEGT. CDR3 DNA sequence: TGTGCCAGCAGTTACCCACTACAAGATAGCGGGAGGGCCCGGAACACCGGGGAGCTGTTTTTT. This codes for CASSYPLQDSGRARNTGELFF.

The gene calls are TRBV29-1 and TRBJ2-3; 11 bases fit TRBD1. The ends lost 4 bases at V and 5 bases at J; junction bases unmatched: 11. CDR3 length: 16 residues. Germline V gene sequence: CDR1 SQVTM, CDR2 ANQGSEA. In nucleotides, the CDR3 is TGCAGCGTTGGACCATCGGGACAGGGGGTGAAAGATACGCAGTATTTT. It translates to CSVGPSGQGVKDTQYF.

This clonotype was recorded at least ten times. The chain joins TRBV12-3 or TRBV12-4 to TRBJ2-7, with D possibly being TRBD1 (6 bases). The length of the CDR3 is 12 residues. Trimming took 6 bases from V and 5 from J, leaving 11 bases between them. CDR3 sequence: CASSPGVHEQYF. DNA of the CDR3: TGTGCCAGCAGCCCAGGGGTCCACGAGCAGTACTTC.

This clonotype was counted many times. The V gene is TRBV29-1, the J gene TRBJ2-2, with TRBD1 as a possible D gene (6 bases). The CDR3 sequence is 14 residues long. Germline-derived CDR1 and CDR2 are SQVTM and ANQGSEA. V was trimmed by 6 bases and J by 0 bases, leaving 11 bases between them. The DNA for the CDR3 is TGCAGCGTGACCGGGACACCGAACACCGGGGAGCTGTTTTTT. It specifies CSVTGTPNTGELFF.

This chain joins TRBV23-1 and TRBJ1-6; D not resolved. TRBV23-1 is flagged as an ORF with uncertain function. This CDR3 contains 11 residues. Trimming shortened V by 9 bases and J by 10 bases, and 10 bases separated the two germline ends. The CDR3 spells CARPVWSPLHF. In DNA, the CDR3 is TGCGCCAGACCGGTGTGGTCACCCCTCCACTTT.

This clonotype came up many times. This chain connects TRBV24-1 to TRBJ2-1; 13 nucleotides match TRBD2. V lost 5 bases to trimming and J lost 8 bases; unmatched junction nucleotides: 5. Germline CDR1 and CDR2: KGHDR and SFDVKD. The CDR3 has 15 amino acids. CDR3 DNA sequence: TGTGCCACCAGTGGCGGGACTAGCGGGAACCATGAGCAGTTCTTC. Translating it yields CATSGGTSGNHEQFF.

This clonotype appeared a few times. V gene TRBV11-2 combines with J gene TRBJ2-3; D remains ambiguous. The CDR3 totals 14 residues. Germline V lookup: CDR1 SGHAT, CDR2 FQNNGV. The V end was cut by 1 base, the J end by 4 bases, with 9 bases between. CDR3 bases: TGTGCCAGCAGCTTAGGTGGAGTTGCAGATACGCAGTATTTT. Residues: CASSLGGVADTQYF.

Many counts were recorded for this clonotype. The chain carries TRBV6-2 or TRBV6-3 and TRBJ2-1; 9 bases line up with TRBD2. This CDR3 has 14 amino acids. Germline loops: CDR1 MNHEY, CDR2 SVGEGT. With 2 bases clipped from V and 4 bases from J, the junction kept 0 bases outside the gene matches. The CDR3 nucleotides are TGTGCCAGCAGTTACACTAGCGGGTACAATGAGCAGTTCTTC. The encoded protein is CASSYTSGYNEQFF.

This chain uses TRBV5-1 with TRBJ2-3; no definite D call. CDR3 length: 13 residues. From germline, CDR1 is SGHRS and CDR2 YFSETQ. Between the trimmed V and J ends, which lost 0 bases and 5 bases, there was a span of 7 bases. The CDR3 loop reads CASSLVDRDTQYF. In DNA, the CDR3 is TGCGCCAGCAGCTTGGTAGATCGAGATACGCAGTATTTT.

This clonotype was recorded many times. This chain uses TRBV2 with TRBJ2-5; TRBD1 agrees at 10 bases. After removal of 8 bases from V and 2 bases from J, the junction contained 8 bases not matched to a gene. CDR3 length equals 15 residues. In germline, CDR1 is SNHLY, CDR2 FYNNEI. CDR3 nucleotide sequence: TGTGCCAGCGCGAGGGACAGGGGACAGCAAGAGACCCAGTACTTC. Its protein is CASARDRGQQETQYF.

This clonotype showed up many times. The chain has TRBV9 and TRBJ2-3; no clear D gene. CDR1 is SGDLS, CDR2 YYNGEE, per germline. Trimming stripped 0 bases from V and 0 bases from J, with 5 bases between. This CDR3 spans 14 amino acids. In DNA, the CDR3 is TGTGCCAGCAGCGTAGCCGGAAGCACAGATACGCAGTATTTT. Its translation: CASSVAGSTDTQYF.

At least ten counts were recorded for this clonotype. This chain joins TRBV27 and TRBJ2-3, with TRBD2 as a possible D gene (5 bases). The V and J ends lost 1 base and 5 bases respectively, with 10 bases between them. The CDR3 spans 14 residues. The germline V gene encodes CDR1 MNHEY and CDR2 SMNVEV (reference sequence). This CDR3 reads CASSLYGRVDTQYF. The CDR3 DNA is TGTGCCAGCAGTTTATACGGGCGGGTAGATACGCAGTATTTT.

Many counts were recorded for this clonotype. The chain is built from TRBV24-1 and TRBJ2-1; no definite D call. This CDR3 is 12 amino acids long. Germline V gives CDR1 KGHDR, CDR2 SFDVKD. Trimming removed 9 bases from V and 8 bases from J, with 13 bases in between. CDR3: CATHGPKDEQFF. Written as DNA, the CDR3 is TGTGCCACCCACGGCCCGAAGGATGAGCAGTTCTTC.

This clonotype was observed at least ten times. J is TRBJ2-7 and V is TRBV30; TRBD2 aligns across 12 bases. Germline CDR1 and CDR2: GTSNPN and SVGIG (reference sequence). CDR3 length: 15 amino acids. The junction had 10 bases not matched to a gene; V was cut back by 3 bases and J by 7 bases. CDR3 amino acids: CAWSVRLAGEREQYF. CDR3 DNA: TGTGCCTGGAGCGTAAGACTAGCGGGAGAAAGGGAGCAGTACTTC.

This clonotype was observed many times. The chain uses TRBV12-5 and TRBJ2-7; no firm D call. CDR3 length: 13 amino acids. The germline V gene encodes CDR1 LGHNT and CDR2 FRNRAP. V was clipped by 5 bases and J by 0 bases, with 8 bases between them. This CDR3 is CASGPPNSYEQYF. In DNA, the CDR3 is TGTGCTAGTGGTCCCCCAAACTCCTACGAGCAGTACTTC.

The genes are TRBV4-1 and TRBJ2-4; 8 positions match TRBD2. The V and J ends lost 4 bases and 3 bases, in that order; junction bases with no gene match: 8. The CDR3 extends over 16 amino acids. CDR1 MGHRA and CDR2 YSYEKL come from the germline V gene. CDR3 DNA: TGCGCCAGCAGCCTTTCCCGGGGGGGCCTCAAAAACATTCAGTACTTC. It is translated as CASSLSRGGLKNIQYF.

V is TRBV19 and J is TRBJ1-5; D is unresolved. V was clipped by 3 bases and J by 3 bases, with 15 bases between them. This CDR3 has 16 amino acids. Germline CDR1 LNHDA, CDR2 SQIVND (reference sequence). In DNA, the CDR3 is TGTGCCAGTAGTATGGGGAGGGTGGTTTACAATCAGCCCCAGCATTTT. Translating gives CASSMGRVVYNQPQHF.